This TCR beta chain was observed in a study of cytomegalovirus exposure and HLA in healthy donors. PCR amplification relied on 60 Vbeta primers (plus 13 Jbeta primers). Original methodology: Some 11 million of the about 80 million unique TCR beta chains counted in a later analysis were shared. The method was immunoSEQ multiplex PCR; TCRdb's version includes in-frame clones alone and lacks a portion of them. That table gives V, J and clone size, and the DNA gave D and trimming. The profile covers about 140,000 clones, with 88% appearing a single time and 0.45% to 0.55% taken by the ten largest. General study results and limits: With later analysis, a missense DCLRE1C variant became linked to TCR beta V- and J-gene trimming. Clonal expansion was found to be greater in HLA-associated TCR beta chains than in equally common others in a later analysis.

The germline V gene encodes CDR1 SQVTM and CDR2 ANQGSEA. The CDR3 length is 14 residues. After removal of 6 bases from V and 5 bases from J, the junction contained 10 bases not matched to a gene. Turning to this clone: Its antigen is still unknown.

The J gene is TRBJ2-5, the V gene TRBV29-1; 9 bases are shared with TRBD2. Sequenced: PBMCs. This sequence was found in a woman between 40 and 55 years old in good health and CMV-seronegative. CDR3 amino acids: CSVSPRLAEETQYF. In DNA, the CDR3 is TGCAGCGTCTCCCCCCGACTAGCGGAGGAGACCCAGTACTTC.